This TCR beta chain is from a study of blood T cell repertoires in COVID-19. The CDR3 has 12 amino acids. With 4 bases removed from V and 4 bases from J, the gap between germline ends came to 7 bases. Germline values: CDR1 GTSNPN, CDR2 SVGIG (reference sequence). Sequencing was performed with immunoSEQ multiplex PCR; in TCRdb, only in-frame clones are kept and a portion is missing. Of around 67,000 clones in the sample, over 65% were seen once. The chain uses TRBV30 and TRBJ2-2; perhaps TRBD2 as D (5 bases). Sample: peripheral blood. This receptor was taken from a woman aged 70 to 79 with acute or convalescent COVID-19. Here the CDR3 reads CAWKRATGELFF. CDR3 bases: TGTGCCTGGAAGAGGGCCACCGGGGAGCTGTTTTTT.